This T cell receptor (beta chain) was sequenced for a study of blood T cell repertoires in COVID-19 (dated by TCRdb to 2020 to 2021). Broadly, across the study: Samples covering the acute and convalescent phases of COVID-19 were provided by collaborators in the United States, Italy and Spain. The prospective study material was composed of cDNA or gDNA derived from T cells, B-cell-depleted T cells, or PBMCs. Deeply sampled blood TCRbeta repertoires from subjects exposed to, actively infected with, or recovered from COVID-19 were included in the dataset. The repertoires were released in a freely available public database intended as a resource for research on the immune response to SARS-CoV-2. The samples were drawn from the first 160 participants of the ongoing ImmuneRACE study and from 1,200 or so subjects provided by 6 global collaborators. A de-identified subject ID, COVID-19 status, age in years and sex were almost always included in the sample metadata. HLA class I and class II types, where available, came from metadata supplied by the sample provider rather than from assay-based typing.

Turning to this clone: Its antigen is unknown. Base qualities are not provided; no much larger clone lies one nucleotide away.

TCRbeta CDR3 regions were amplified from genomic DNA by means of the immunoSEQ Assay, a bias-controlled multiplex PCR. On the authors' methods: Nucleated cell counts per sample were estimated from amplification of reference gene primers within the assay. To quantify the absolute abundance of each unique TCRbeta CDR3 rearrangement, sequence reads were collapsed and filtered. Productive Simpson clonality was computed per sample as the square root of Simpson's diversity index over productive rearrangements. TCRdb stores this immuneACCESS table with in-frame sequences only. Part of the clones is absent; in the studies checked, under half of the shortfall reflects unresolved V genes, and no reason is known for the rest. V, J and clone size are taken as reported in that table, and D and trimming were inferred from the DNA itself. Recorded for this sample are 80,000 to 100,000 clones; 75% to 85% of them occurred a single time. 10% to 13% of the sample is held by the ten biggest clonotypes.

Collaborating institutions collected whole blood in K2EDTA tubes following their own protocols. Collaborator samples were shipped for TCRbeta analysis as frozen whole blood, isolated PBMCs, or DNA extracted from either sample type. CDR1 SEHNR and CDR2 FQNEAQ were looked up in the germline V gene (reference sequence). V sheds 1 base and J sheds 8 bases, leaving 11 bases between their ends. From the cysteine up to the phenylalanine, the CDR3 has a length of 13 residues. Here the CDR3 DNA is all that survives: 39 bases in frame from base 1. Paper-wide results and their limitations: The amount of clinical and demographic metadata varied by source and participant and was provided uncurated.

Here the chain combines TRBV7-9 and TRBJ1-2, with no reliable assignment of the D segment. This receptor was identified in a woman aged 70-85 years with acute or convalescent COVID-19. What was sequenced was peripheral blood. The CDR3 protein: CASSLGGREGYTF. In nucleotide form, the sequence is TGTGCCAGCAGCTTAGGAGGTCGGGAAGGCTACACCTTC.